There are a few counts of the clone carrying this T cell receptor beta chain. Sequenced by immunoSEQ multiplex PCR; TCRdb stores in-frame clones only, minus some. Of 20,000 to 25,000 clones listed, over 65% are singletons. The data belong to a study of T cell changes during pregnancy in multiple sclerosis. The sample in question was CD8+ T cells from peripheral blood mononuclear cells, obtained before pregnancy. This TCR was sampled from a female donor with multiple sclerosis, enrolled in a pregnancy study.

In nucleotides, the CDR3 is TGCGCCAGCAGCCAACAGCAAGAGACCCAGTACTTC. Amino acid sequence: CASSQQQETQYF. The chain recombines TRBV4-1 with TRBJ2-5; D uncertain. Germline CDR1 and CDR2: MGHRA and YSYEKL. Trimming left V 2 bases short and J 2 bases short, with 3 bases between. The CDR3 spans 12 residues.